These T cell receptor beta chains were read from a single sample in a study of technical replicates of blood from a few donors. Assay used: immunoSEQ multiplex PCR; TCRdb lists only in-frame clones, some missing. The sample lists some 96,000 clones; approximately 96% were seen once. Sample: T cells isolated from PBMCs. The source of these receptors is a human donor in good health. Both conserved end residues are part of each CDR3. Fields, in order: D gene, clone size, V gene, J gene, CDR3 length, CDR3 DNA, CDR3 protein. The D gene is left open where the match is weak. Expanded clones are given a class, and other clones once, few, many or no size at all.

.,.,TRBV29-1,TRBJ1-1,12,TGCAGCGTGCAAAAGACAGACACTGAAGCTTTCTTT,CSVQKTDTEAFF
.,.,TRBV6-5,TRBJ1-2,16,TGTGCCAGCAGTTACCAACAGGGCCTAGCTAACTATGGCTACACCTTC,CASSYQQGLANYGYTF
.,.,TRBV7-9,TRBJ2-7,12,TGTGCCAGCAGCTCTGCTTTCAGCGAGCAGTACTTC,CASSSAFSEQYF
TRBD1,.,TRBV9,TRBJ2-6,18,TGTGCCAGCAGCGTAGTTGGGACAGGGGGCACTGGGGCCAACGTCCTGACTTTC,CASSVVGTGGTGANVLTF
TRBD1,.,TRBV6-5,TRBJ2-3,15,TGTGCCAGCAGTAAACAGGGACAGAGTACAGATACGCAGTATTTT,CASSKQGQSTDTQYF
.,.,TRBV5-5,TRBJ2-3,16,TGTGCCAGCAGCTCCCCAGGGACAACTAGCACAGATACGCAGTATTTT,CASSSPGTTSTDTQYF
.,.,TRBV9,TRBJ2-2,14,TGTGCCAGCAGCGTAGGTCAGAGGAACGGGGAGCTGTTTTTT,CASSVGQRNGELFF
TRBD1,.,TRBV19,TRBJ1-1,15,TGTGCCAGTAGTATAGTAGGGACAGGGGGCACGGAAGCTTTCTTT,CASSIVGTGGTEAFF
.,.,TRBV28,TRBJ1-5,18,TGTGCCAGCAGTTTATTCAGGTTGGAGGATCATAGCAATCAGCCCCAGCATTTT,CASSLFRLEDHSNQPQHF
.,.,TRBV7-3,TRBJ1-1,13,TGTGCCAGCAGCTCCTATACGAACACTGAAGCTTTCTTT,CASSSYTNTEAFF
TRBD2,.,TRBV27,TRBJ2-3,18,TGTGCCAGCAGTTCCCCCTCACTAGCGGGGAGACGCACAGATACGCAGTATTTT,CASSSPSLAGRRTDTQYF
TRBD2,.,TRBV5-4,TRBJ2-2,16,TGTGCCAGCAGCTTGGGACTAGCGGTGAACACCGGGGAGCTGTTTTTT,CASSLGLAVNTGELFF
TRBD2,.,TRBV4-1,TRBJ2-7,17,TGCGCCAGCAGCCAAGTACCCCTAGCGGGTGTCTCCTACGAGCAGTACTTC,CASSQVPLAGVSYEQYF
.,.,TRBV7-9,TRBJ2-1,13,TGTGCCAGCAGCTTAGCGGCCGGGGATGAGCAGTTCTTC,CASSLAAGDEQFF
.,.,TRBV28,TRBJ2-1,14,TGTGCCAGCAGTTTAGCCAGGGTAGGCAATGAGCAGTTCTTC,CASSLARVGNEQFF
TRBD1,.,TRBV6-5,TRBJ1-2,15,TGTGCCAGCAGGCCTACGTGGGGACAGTCCTATGGCTACACCTTC,CASRPTWGQSYGYTF
.,few,TRBV4-1,TRBJ1-1,14,TGCGCCAGCAGCCAAAGACAGCTAAACACTGAAGCTTTCTTT,CASSQRQLNTEAFF
TRBD1,once,TRBV7-3,TRBJ1-6,14,TGTGCCAGCAGCACGACAGGGGGGAATTCACCCCTCCACTTT,CASSTTGGNSPLHF
.,.,TRBV5-1,TRBJ1-1,20,TGCGCCAGCAGTTATGTCCAACCAGCAGTTACGGGATGGCAGAACACTGAAGCTTTCTTT,CASSYVQPAVTGWQNTEAFF
.,.,TRBV7-8,TRBJ1-5,15,TGTGCCAGCCCCCATCGCCGGGGTAGCAATCAGCCCCAGCATTTT,CASPHRRGSNQPQHF
.,.,TRBV9,TRBJ1-4,15,TGTGCCAGCAGCGTAGCGGACAGAATATTTGAAAAACTGTTTTTT,CASSVADRIFEKLFF
.,.,TRBV19,TRBJ2-2,15,TGTGCCAGTAGTATAGCAGGAGGGTTGCCCGGGGAGCTGTTTTTT,CASSIAGGLPGELFF
.,.,TRBV7-2,TRBJ2-7,14,TGTGCCAGCAGCCCTAGGGCGGGCCCCTACGAGCAGTACTTC,CASSPRAGPYEQYF
.,.,TRBV6-4,TRBJ2-2,13,TGTGCCAGCAGTGATACTGGTACCGGGGAGCTGTTTTTT,CASSDTGTGELFF
.,.,TRBV11-3,TRBJ2-7,17,TGTGCCAGCAGTAGGTTATTCGGGAACCAAAAAAGCTACGAGCAGTACTTC,CASSRLFGNQKSYEQYF
TRBD1,.,TRBV15,TRBJ1-2,17,TGTGCCACCAGCAGAGCTAGTTATGGGACAGACAAGCATGGCTACACCTTC,CATSRASYGTDKHGYTF
TRBD1,.,TRBV6-5,TRBJ1-5,14,TGTGCCAGCAGCCTGGGACAGGGAAATCAGCCCCAGCATTTT,CASSLGQGNQPQHF
.,.,TRBV6-1,TRBJ1-1,12,TGTGCCAGCAGTCCCCGGAACACTGAAGCTTTCTTT,CASSPRNTEAFF
TRBD1,.,TRBV2,TRBJ2-7,15,TGTGCCAGCAGTGGAAGACAGGGATTCTCCTACGAGCAGTACTTC,CASSGRQGFSYEQYF
.,.,TRBV10-3,TRBJ2-5,12,TGTGCCATCAGTGAGGGAGGAGAGACCCAGTACTTC,CAISEGGETQYF
TRBD1,.,TRBV6-1,TRBJ1-3,15,TGTGCCAGCAGCATAGTGGGGACAGGTGGAAACACCATATATTTT,CASSIVGTGGNTIYF
.,.,TRBV28,TRBJ2-7,12,TGTGCCAGCAGTTTTAAGGGAGACGAGCAGTACTTC,CASSFKGDEQYF
TRBD1,.,TRBV5-1,TRBJ1-1,16,TGCGCCAGCAGCTTTCGACAGGGTGGGGGGAACACTGAAGCTTTCTTT,CASSFRQGGGNTEAFF
.,.,TRBV10-1,TRBJ2-7,12,TGCGCCAGCATACCGGGCTCCTACGAGCAGTACTTC,CASIPGSYEQYF
TRBD1,.,TRBV19,TRBJ1-6,15,TGTGCCAGTAGTATCGGACAGGCTTATAATTCACCCCTCCACTTT,CASSIGQAYNSPLHF
.,.,TRBV2,TRBJ2-7,12,TGTGCCAGCGGAGCGAGTTGGTACGAGCAGTACTTC,CASGASWYEQYF
.,.,TRBV28,TRBJ2-2,15,TGTGCCACGTCTGACAGGTTTATGGGGACCGGGGAGCTGTTTTTT,CATSDRFMGTGELFF
TRBD1,.,TRBV19,TRBJ2-1,15,TGTGCCACTACTTCTGACAGGGGTCCACACAATGAGCAGTTCTTC,CATTSDRGPHNEQFF
TRBD1,.,TRBV28,TRBJ1-4,16,TGTGCCAGCAGACACTTTGGTAGGACAGGGACTGAAAAACTGTTTTTT,CASRHFGRTGTEKLFF